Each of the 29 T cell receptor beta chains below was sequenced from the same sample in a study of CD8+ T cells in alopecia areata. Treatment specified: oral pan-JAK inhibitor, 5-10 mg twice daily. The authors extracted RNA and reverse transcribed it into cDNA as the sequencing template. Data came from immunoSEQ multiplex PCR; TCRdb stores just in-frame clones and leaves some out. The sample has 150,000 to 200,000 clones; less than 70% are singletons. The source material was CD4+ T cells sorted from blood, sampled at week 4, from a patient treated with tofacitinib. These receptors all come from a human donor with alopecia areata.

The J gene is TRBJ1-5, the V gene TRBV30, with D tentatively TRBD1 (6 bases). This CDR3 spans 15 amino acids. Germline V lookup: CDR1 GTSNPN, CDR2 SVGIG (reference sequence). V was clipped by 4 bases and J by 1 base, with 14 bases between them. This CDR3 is CAWTLGGRSNQPQHF. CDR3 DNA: TGTGCCTGGACCTTAGGGGGGCGAAGCAATCAGCCCCAGCATTTT. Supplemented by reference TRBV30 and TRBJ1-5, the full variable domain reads SQTIHQWPATLVQPVGSPLSLECTVEGTSNPNLYWYRQAAGRGLQLLFYSVGIGQISSEVPQNLSASRPQDRQFILSSKKLLLSDSGFYLCAWTLGGRSNQPQHFGDGTRLSIL.

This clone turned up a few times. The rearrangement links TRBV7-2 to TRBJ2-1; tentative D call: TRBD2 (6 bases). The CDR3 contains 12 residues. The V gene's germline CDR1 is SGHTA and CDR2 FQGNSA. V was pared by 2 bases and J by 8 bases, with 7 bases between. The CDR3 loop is CASSLRGDEQFF. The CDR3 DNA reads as TGTGCCAGCAGCTTACGCGGGGATGAGCAGTTCTTC.

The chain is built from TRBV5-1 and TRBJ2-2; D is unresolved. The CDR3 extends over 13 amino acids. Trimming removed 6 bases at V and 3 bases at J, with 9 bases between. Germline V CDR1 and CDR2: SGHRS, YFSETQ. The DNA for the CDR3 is TGCGCCAGCAAACGAGCTGACACCGGGGAGCTGTTTTTT. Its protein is CASKRADTGELFF.

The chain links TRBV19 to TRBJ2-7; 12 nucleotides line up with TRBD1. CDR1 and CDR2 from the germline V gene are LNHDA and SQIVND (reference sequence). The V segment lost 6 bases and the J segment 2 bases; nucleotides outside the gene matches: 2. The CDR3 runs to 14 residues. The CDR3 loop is CASSRDRGPYEQYF. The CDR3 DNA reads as TGTGCCAGTAGCCGGGACAGGGGGCCCTACGAGCAGTACTTC.

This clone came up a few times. The CDR3 DNA sequence: TGTGCCAGCTCACCAGCCCGGAACACCGGGGAGCTGTTTTTT. Residues: CASSPARNTGELFF. V gene TRBV18 combines with J gene TRBJ2-2; D is undetermined. This CDR3 contains 14 residues. V lost 2 bases, J lost 1 base, and 5 bases lay in between. In germline, CDR1 is KGHSH, CDR2 LQKENI.

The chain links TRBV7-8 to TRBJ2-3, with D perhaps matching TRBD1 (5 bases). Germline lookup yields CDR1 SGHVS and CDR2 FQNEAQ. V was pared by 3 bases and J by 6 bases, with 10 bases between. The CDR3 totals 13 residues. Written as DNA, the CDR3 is TGTGCCAGCAGCTTCCTAGGGGATGATACGCAGTATTTT. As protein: CASSFLGDDTQYF.

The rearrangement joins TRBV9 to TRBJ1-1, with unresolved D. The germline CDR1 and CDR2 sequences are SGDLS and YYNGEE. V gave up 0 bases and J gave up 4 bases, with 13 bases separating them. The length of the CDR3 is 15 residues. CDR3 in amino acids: CASSVDPGRSTEAFF. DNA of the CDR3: TGTGCCAGCAGCGTAGATCCTGGGAGAAGCACTGAAGCTTTCTTT.

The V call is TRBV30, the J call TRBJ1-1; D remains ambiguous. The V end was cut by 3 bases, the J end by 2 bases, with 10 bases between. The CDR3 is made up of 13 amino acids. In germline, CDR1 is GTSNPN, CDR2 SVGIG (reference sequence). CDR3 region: CAWRPWVNTEAFF. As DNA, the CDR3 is TGTGCCTGGAGGCCGTGGGTTAACACTGAAGCTTTCTTT.

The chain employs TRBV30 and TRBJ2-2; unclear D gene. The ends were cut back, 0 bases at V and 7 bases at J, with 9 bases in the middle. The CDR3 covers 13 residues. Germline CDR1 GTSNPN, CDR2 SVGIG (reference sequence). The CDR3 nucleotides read TGTGCCTGGAGTGTACGGTACCACGGGGAGCTGTTTTTT. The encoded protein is CAWSVRYHGELFF.

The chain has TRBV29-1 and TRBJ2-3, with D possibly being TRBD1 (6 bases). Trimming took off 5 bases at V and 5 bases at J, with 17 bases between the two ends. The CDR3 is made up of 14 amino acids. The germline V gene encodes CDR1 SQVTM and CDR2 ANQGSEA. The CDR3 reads CSVTTGTGVDTQYF. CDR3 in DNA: TGCAGCGTTACCACAGGGACCGGGGTAGATACGCAGTATTTT.

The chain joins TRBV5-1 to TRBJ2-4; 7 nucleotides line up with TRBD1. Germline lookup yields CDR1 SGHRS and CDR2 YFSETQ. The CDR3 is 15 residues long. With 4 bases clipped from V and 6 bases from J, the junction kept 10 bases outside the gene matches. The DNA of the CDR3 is TGCGCCAGCAGCCTTGTCCAGGGGGTATTAAACATTCAGTACTTC. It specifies CASSLVQGVLNIQYF. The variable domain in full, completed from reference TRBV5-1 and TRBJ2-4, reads KAGVTQTPRYLIKTRGQQVTLSCSPISGHRSVSWYQQTPGQGLQFLFEYFSETQRNKGNFPGRFSGRQFSNSRSEMNVSTLELGDSALYLCASSLVQGVLNIQYFGAGTRLSVL.

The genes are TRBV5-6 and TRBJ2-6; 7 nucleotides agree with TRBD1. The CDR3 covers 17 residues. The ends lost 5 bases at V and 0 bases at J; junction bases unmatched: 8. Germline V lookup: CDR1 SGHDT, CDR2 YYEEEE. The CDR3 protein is CASRHRTGISGANVLTF. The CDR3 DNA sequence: TGTGCCAGCAGACATAGGACAGGAATCTCTGGGGCCAACGTCCTGACTTTC.

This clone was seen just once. The CDR3, as DNA: TGTGCCAGCAGCGCCGACGATACAGGGGAACGTGACTATGGCTACACCTTC. Its protein is CASSADDTGERDYGYTF. The V and J genes are TRBV9 and TRBJ1-2; 7 nucleotides line up with TRBD1. The germline gives CDR1 SGDLS, CDR2 YYNGEE. CDR3 length equals 17 residues. V was clipped by 3 bases and J by 3 bases; unmatched bases: 14.

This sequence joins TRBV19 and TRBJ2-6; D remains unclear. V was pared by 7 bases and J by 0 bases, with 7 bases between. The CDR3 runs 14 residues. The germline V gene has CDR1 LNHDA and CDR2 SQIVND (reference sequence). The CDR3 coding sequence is TGTGCCAGTAAACCGACCTCTGGGGCCAACGTCCTGACTTTC. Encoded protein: CASKPTSGANVLTF.

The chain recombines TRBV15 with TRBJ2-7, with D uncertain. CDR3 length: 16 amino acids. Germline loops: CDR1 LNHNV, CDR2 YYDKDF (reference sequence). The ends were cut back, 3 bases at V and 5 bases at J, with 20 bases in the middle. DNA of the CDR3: TGTGCCACCAGCAGCCCCCGGGCTTCAAGCCCCCACGAGCAGTACTTC. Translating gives CATSSPRASSPHEQYF.

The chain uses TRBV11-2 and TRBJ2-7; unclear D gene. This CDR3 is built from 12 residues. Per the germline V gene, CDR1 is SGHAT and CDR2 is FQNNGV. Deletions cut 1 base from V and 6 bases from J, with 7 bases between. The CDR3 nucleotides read TGTGCCAGCAGCTTAGGGGCCGGCGAGCAGTACTTC. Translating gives CASSLGAGEQYF.

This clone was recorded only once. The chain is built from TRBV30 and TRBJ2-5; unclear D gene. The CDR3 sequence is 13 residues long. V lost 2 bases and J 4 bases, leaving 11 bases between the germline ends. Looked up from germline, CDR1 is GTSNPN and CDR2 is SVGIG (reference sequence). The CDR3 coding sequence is TGTGCCTGGAGTAGATTATACGGAGAGACCCAGTACTTC. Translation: CAWSRLYGETQYF.

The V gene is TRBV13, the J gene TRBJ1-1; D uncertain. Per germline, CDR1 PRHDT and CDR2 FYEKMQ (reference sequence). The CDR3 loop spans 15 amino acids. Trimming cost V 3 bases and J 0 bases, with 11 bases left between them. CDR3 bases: TGTGCCAGCAGCTTCGATGACACGGTGAACACTGAAGCTTTCTTT. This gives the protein CASSFDDTVNTEAFF.

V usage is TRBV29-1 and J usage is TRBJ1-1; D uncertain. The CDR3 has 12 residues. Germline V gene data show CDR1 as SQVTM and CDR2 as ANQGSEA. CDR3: CSASQANTEAFF. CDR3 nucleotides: TGCAGTGCGTCCCAGGCGAACACTGAAGCTTTCTTT.

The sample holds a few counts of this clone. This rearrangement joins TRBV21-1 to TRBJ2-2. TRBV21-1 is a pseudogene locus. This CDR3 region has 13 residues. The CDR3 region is CASSNGRVGELFF. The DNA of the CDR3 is TGTGCCAGCAGCAACGGGCGCGTCGGGGAGCTGTTTTTT.

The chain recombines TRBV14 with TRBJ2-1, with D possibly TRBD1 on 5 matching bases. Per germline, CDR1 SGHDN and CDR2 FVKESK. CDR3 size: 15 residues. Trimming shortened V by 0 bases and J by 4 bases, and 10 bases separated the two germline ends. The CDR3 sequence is CASSQDLGRYNEQFF. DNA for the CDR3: TGTGCCAGCAGCCAAGATCTGGGGCGATACAATGAGCAGTTCTTC.

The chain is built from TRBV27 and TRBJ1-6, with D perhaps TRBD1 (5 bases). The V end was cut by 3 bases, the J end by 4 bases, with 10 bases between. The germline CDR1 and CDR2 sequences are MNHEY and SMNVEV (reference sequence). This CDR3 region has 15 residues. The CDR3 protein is CASSFGDRYNSPLHF. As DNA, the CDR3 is TGTGCCAGCAGTTTTGGGGACCGTTATAATTCACCCCTCCACTTT.

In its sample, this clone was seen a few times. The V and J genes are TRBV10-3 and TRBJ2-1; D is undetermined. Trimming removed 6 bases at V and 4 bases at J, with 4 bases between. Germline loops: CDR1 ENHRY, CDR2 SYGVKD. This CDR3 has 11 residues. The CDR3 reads CAIREYNEQFF. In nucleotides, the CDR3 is TGTGCCATCAGGGAATACAATGAGCAGTTCTTC.

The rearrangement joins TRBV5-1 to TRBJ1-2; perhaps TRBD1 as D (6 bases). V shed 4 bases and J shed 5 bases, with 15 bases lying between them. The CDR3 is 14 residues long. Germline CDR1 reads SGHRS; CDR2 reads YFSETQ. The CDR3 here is CASSPGGGLYGYTF. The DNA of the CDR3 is TGCGCCAGCAGCCCGGGAGGGGGGCTGTATGGCTACACCTTC.

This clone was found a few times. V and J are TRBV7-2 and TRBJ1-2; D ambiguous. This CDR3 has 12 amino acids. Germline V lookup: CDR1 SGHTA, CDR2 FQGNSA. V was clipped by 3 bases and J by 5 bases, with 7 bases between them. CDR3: CASSLALYGYTF. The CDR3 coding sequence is TGTGCCAGCAGCTTGGCTCTTTATGGCTACACCTTC.

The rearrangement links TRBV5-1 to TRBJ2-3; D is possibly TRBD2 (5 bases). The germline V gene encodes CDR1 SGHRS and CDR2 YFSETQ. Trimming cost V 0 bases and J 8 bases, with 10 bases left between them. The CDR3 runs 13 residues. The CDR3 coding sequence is TGCGCCAGCAGCTTGGAGGGAGTAGCTACGCAGTATTTT. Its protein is CASSLEGVATQYF.

The CDR3 region is CATKDRGQGNQPQHF. CDR3 coding DNA: TGTGCCACCAAGGACAGGGGGCAGGGCAATCAGCCCCAGCATTTT. This rearrangement joins TRBV10-3 to TRBJ1-5, with 11 nucleotides matching TRBD1. V shed 10 bases, J shed 2 bases, and the junction held 7 bases outside the gene matches. The germline CDR1 and CDR2 sequences are ENHRY and SYGVKD. This CDR3 contains 15 residues.

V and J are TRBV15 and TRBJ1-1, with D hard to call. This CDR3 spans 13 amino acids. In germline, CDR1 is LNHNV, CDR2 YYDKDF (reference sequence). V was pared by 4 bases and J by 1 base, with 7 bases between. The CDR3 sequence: CATSKGPNTEAFF. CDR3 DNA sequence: TGTGCCACCAGCAAGGGCCCGAACACTGAAGCTTTCTTT.

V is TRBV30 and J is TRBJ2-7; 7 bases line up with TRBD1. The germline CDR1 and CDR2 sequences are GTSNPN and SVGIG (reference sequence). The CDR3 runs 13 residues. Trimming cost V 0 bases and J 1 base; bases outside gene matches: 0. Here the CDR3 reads CAWSVQGSYEQYF. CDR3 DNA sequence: TGTGCCTGGAGTGTACAGGGGTCCTACGAGCAGTACTTC.